This entry describes one T cell receptor (beta chain). What it recognizes is unknown. This entry belongs to a study of shared clonotypes between healthy human individuals. General observations from the study: With a few donors compared, around 5% of naive CD4 clonotypes were shared.

This CDR3 is built from 14 residues. V lost 2 bases, J lost 6 bases, and 12 bases lay in between. Germline V lookup: CDR1 SGHTA, CDR2 FQGTGA. The assay was immunoSEQ multiplex PCR, and TCRdb's table has in-frame clones only and misses some. Counted here are over 950,000 clones, 77% occurring once; the ten biggest clones make up roughly 0.9%. The sample comprised memory CD4+ T cells from PBMCs. Noted subset: CD45RA-negative fraction. The source is a man between 18 and 29 years old in good health. Some clones in this sample may be carry-over from other donors' samples. The V call is TRBV7-3, the J call TRBJ2-3, with D perhaps matching TRBD2 (5 bases). Here the CDR3 DNA reads TGTGCCAGCAGCTTAGATCTAGCCCCCGATACGCAGTATTTT. Protein sequence: CASSLDLAPDTQYF.